This T cell receptor (beta chain) emerged from a study of blood T cells in healthy people across ages. Study results and caveats: Naive T cell percentage showed a strong correlation with the diversity of TCR beta.

On this clonotype: Its antigen is still unknown.

Using a J-beta primer mix together with a sample-barcoded 5' primer, a second PCR was run for about 7 to 12 cycles. Through a template-switch adaptor with 12 random nucleotides, each cDNA molecule received a tag. A minimum of 3 million CDR3-containing paired-end reads was obtained for each sample. Each CDR3 protein gets one entry after TCRdb re-called the 5' RACE reads with MiXCR. The sample includes 720,000 or so distinct CDR3 sequences, around 41% of them seen just once. CDR3 length: 13 residues. The germline V gene has CDR1 MNHEY and CDR2 SVGEGT. After removal of 5 bases from V and 12 bases from J, the junction contained 7 bases not matched to a gene. Each donor had roughly 10 milliliters of peripheral blood drawn.

The receptor comes from a man older than 75 in good health. The V and J genes are TRBV6-2 or TRBV6-3 and TRBJ2-1, with TRBD2 identical over 10 bases. Sequencing was performed on blood. The CDR3 sequence is CASSLAGVRAQFF. The CDR3 DNA sequence: TGTGCCAGCAGTCTAGCGGGGGTTCGGGCGCAGTTCTTC.